The 4 T cell receptor beta chains listed next were all sequenced from one sample in a study of early T cells in non-severe SARS-CoV-2 infection. In TCRdb, the 5' RACE reads were re-called with MiXCR into one record per CDR3 protein. The table records roughly 40,000 distinct CDR3 sequences, roughly 4.3% of them present only once. The sequenced material came from whole blood. These receptors were obtained from an adult who was a healthcare worker with PCR-confirmed SARS-CoV-2 infection or an uninfected control (not recorded which).

The chain has TRBV18 and TRBJ2-1; the D is unclear. The V end lost 1 base, the J end lost 4 bases, and 11 bases lay between the germline ends. CDR1 is KGHSH, CDR2 LQKENI, per germline. The CDR3 covers 15 residues. The CDR3 sequence: CASSPLHGGYNEQFF. CDR3 bases: TGTGCCAGCTCACCACTTCATGGTGGATACAATGAGCAGTTCTTC.

This clonotype was seen more than once but under ten times. V gene TRBV5-4 combines with J gene TRBJ2-1; 7 bases line up with TRBD2. Germline-derived CDR1 and CDR2 are SGHNT and YYREEE (reference sequence). The trim removed 6 bases at V and 3 bases at J, leaving 9 bases unmatched. This CDR3 region has 15 residues. DNA of the CDR3: TGTGCCAGCACCCCCCTCGGGGGGTACTACAATGAGCAGTTCTTC. Protein: CASTPLGGYYNEQFF.

This clonotype came up many times. The genes are TRBV7-8 and TRBJ1-5; D gene unclear. The ends were cut back, 2 bases at V and 6 bases at J, with 8 bases in the middle. This CDR3 region has 13 residues. The V gene's germline CDR1 is SGHVS and CDR2 FQNEAQ. CDR3 in DNA: TGTGCCAGCAGCTTAAGTAGACGTCAGCCCCAGCATTTT. Translated, it gives CASSLSRRQPQHF. Full variable domain (remainder filled in from reference TRBV7-8 and TRBJ1-5): GAGVSQSPRYKVAKRGQDVALRCDPISGHVSLFWYQQALGQGPEFLTYFQNEAQLDKSGLPSDRFFAERPEGSVSTLKIQRTQQEDSAVYLCASSLSRRQPQHFGDGTRLSIL.

This clonotype has at least ten counts. The V and J genes are TRBV19 and TRBJ2-5; 7 bases line up with TRBD2. J was trimmed by 0 bases and V by 5 bases; bases with no gene match: 6. The CDR3 length is 15 residues. CDR1 and CDR2 (germline): LNHDA, SQIVND (reference sequence). CDR3 region: CASSPLRGYQETQYF. DNA for the CDR3: TGTGCCAGTAGTCCCCTGCGGGGGTACCAAGAGACCCAGTACTTC.